A selection of T cell receptor beta chains follows, all from one sample in a study of post-analysis software for immune sequencing data. TCRdb re-derived calls from the PCR reads in MiXCR, one entry per CDR3 protein. The data show around 770,000 distinct CDR3 sequences, with 46% seen just once and 4.9% held by the top ten. Sequencing was performed on blood. The source is a girl under 18 with multiple sclerosis. Both conserved end residues are part of each CDR3. A D gene is named only where the DNA matches it firmly. Only part of the rows carry a size: once, few, many, or a class if the clone is expanded.

d_gene	v_gene	abundance	j_gene	CDR3nt	CDR3aa
.	TRBV5-5	few	TRBJ2-2	TGTGCCAGCAGCTTGAGCGGTCCCGACACCGGGGAGCTGTTTTTT	CASSLSGPDTGELFF
.	TRBV7-3	few	TRBJ2-1	TGTGCCAGCAGCTTAAACGGCCCTAGTTCAATCCATGAGCAGTTCTTC	CASSLNGPSSIHEQFF
.	TRBV11-3	few	TRBJ2-3	TGTGCCAGCAGCCCGGACAGGGAGGGAGCGCAGTATTTT	CASSPDREGAQYF
.	TRBV9	.	TRBJ1-2	TGTGCCAGCAGCCCGGATGGAGGGGATGGCTACACCTTC	CASSPDGGDGYTF
.	TRBV6-5	few	TRBJ1-2	TGTGCCAGCAGTTACGAGCCAGGCAGTGACTATGGCTACACCTTC	CASSYEPGSDYGYTF
.	TRBV20-1	few	TRBJ2-7	TGCAGTGCTAGCGACGCACGGAGGAGCTCCTACGAGCAGTACTTC	CSASDARRSSYEQYF
.	TRBV24-1	.	TRBJ1-1	TGTGCCACCAGTGATGGTAACGGATTGAACACTGAAGCTTTCTTT	CATSDGNGLNTEAFF
.	TRBV12-3/TRBV12-4	few	TRBJ1-2	TGTGCCAGCAGCCCGCGAGGGGCCGCGGATGGCTACACCTTC	CASSPRGAADGYTF
.	TRBV9	.	TRBJ2-1	TGTGCCAGCAGCGGGCAGGGGGGGTTTGGCAATGAGCAGTTCTTC	CASSGQGGFGNEQFF
TRBD1	TRBV7-9	few	TRBJ2-5	TGTGCCAGCAGCCTTTACTTCGAAGCCGGGACAGAAACCCAAGAGACCCAGTACTTC	CASSLYFEAGTETQETQYF
.	TRBV9	few	TRBJ1-5	TGTGCCAGCAGCGTAGGAATGGGTCAGCCCCAGCATTTT	CASSVGMGQPQHF
TRBD2	TRBV30	.	TRBJ2-1	TGTGCCTGGAGTGGGATGACTAGCGTTCTTTACAATGAGCAGTTCTTC	CAWSGMTSVLYNEQFF
TRBD1	TRBV7-9	few	TRBJ2-4	TGTGCCAGCAGCTGGTCACGGACAGGGGGAGACGTTCAGTACTTC	CASSWSRTGGDVQYF
.	TRBV27	.	TRBJ1-1	TGTGCCAGCAGTTTAGGCAGGAACGCTGAAGCTTTCTTT	CASSLGRNAEAFF
TRBD2	TRBV29-1	.	TRBJ2-1	TGCAGCGTGATAGCGGGAGGCTTAGGCAATGAGCAGTTCTTC	CSVIAGGLGNEQFF
TRBD2	TRBV7-8	.	TRBJ2-7	TGTGCCAGCAGCCCTAGGGTGGGACTAGCGGATTACGAGCAGTACTTC	CASSPRVGLADYEQYF
.	TRBV12-3/TRBV12-4	few	TRBJ1-6	TGTGCCAGCAGTTCCCGGGACACTTATAATTCACCCCTCCACTTT	CASSSRDTYNSPLHF
TRBD2	TRBV4-1	.	TRBJ2-7	TGCGCCAGCAGCCAAGTGACTGAGGGGACTATCTCCTACGAGCAGTACTTC	CASSQVTEGTISYEQYF
.	TRBV28	.	TRBJ1-2	TGTGCCAGCAGTTTATCCCCCAGGAACTATGGCTACACCTTC	CASSLSPRNYGYTF
.	TRBV6-1	.	TRBJ2-1	TGTGCCAGCAGTGCCTGGGGGGAGCAGTTCTTC	CASSAWGEQFF